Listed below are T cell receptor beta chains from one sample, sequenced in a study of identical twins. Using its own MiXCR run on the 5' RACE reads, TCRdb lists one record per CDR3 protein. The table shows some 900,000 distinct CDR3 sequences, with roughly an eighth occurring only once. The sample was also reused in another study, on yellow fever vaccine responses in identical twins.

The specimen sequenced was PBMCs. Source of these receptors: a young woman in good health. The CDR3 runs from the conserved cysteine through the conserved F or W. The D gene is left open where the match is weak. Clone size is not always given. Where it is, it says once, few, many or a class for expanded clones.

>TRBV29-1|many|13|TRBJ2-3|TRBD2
TGCAGCGGTAGGCCGGGAGGGCCAGATACGCAGTATTTT
CSGRPGGPDTQYF
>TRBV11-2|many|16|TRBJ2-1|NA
TGTGCCAGCAGCTTAGATTTTGGGACGGTCTACAATGAGCAGTTCTTC
CASSLDFGTVYNEQFF
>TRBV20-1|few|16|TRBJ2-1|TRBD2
TGCAGTGCTCACACTAGCGGGCCCAGCTCCTACAATGAGCAGTTCTTC
CSAHTSGPSSYNEQFF
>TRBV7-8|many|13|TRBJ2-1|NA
TGTGCCAGCAGCTTTGGATCCGCTCGGGTCCAGTTCTTC
CASSFGSARVQFF
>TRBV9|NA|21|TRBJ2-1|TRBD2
TGTGCCAGCAGCGTAGCTACTTATGAGGGACTAGCGGGAGCTTTCTACAATGAGCAGTTCTTC
CASSVATYEGLAGAFYNEQFF
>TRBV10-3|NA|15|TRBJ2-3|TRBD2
TGTGCCATCAGTCCTAGCGGGAGGACCACAGATACGCAGTATTTT
CAISPSGRTTDTQYF
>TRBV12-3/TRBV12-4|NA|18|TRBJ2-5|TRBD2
TGTGCCAGCAGTTTACGGTCTGGGCTAGCGGGAGCGTCCGAGACCCAGTACTTC
CASSLRSGLAGASETQYF
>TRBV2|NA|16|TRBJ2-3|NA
TGTGCCAGCAGTGAGGGTATTAGGGGGGCCGAAGATACGCAGTATTTT
CASSEGIRGAEDTQYF
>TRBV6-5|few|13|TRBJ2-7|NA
TGTGCCAGCAGTTTCCAGTTAGCCTACGAGCAGTACTTC
CASSFQLAYEQYF
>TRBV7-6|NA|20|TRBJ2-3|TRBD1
TGTGCCAGCAGCTTAGGAAACAGGGGGCGACTGACCGGGAGCACAGATACGCAGTATTTT
CASSLGNRGRLTGSTDTQYF
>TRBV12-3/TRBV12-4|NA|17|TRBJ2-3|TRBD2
TGTGCCAGCAGGTTAAGGACTAGCGGGTCTAGCACAGATACGCAGTATTTT
CASRLRTSGSSTDTQYF
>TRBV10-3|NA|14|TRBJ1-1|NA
TGTGCCATCAGTGATGGTAGGGGTGACACTGAAGCTTTCTTT
CAISDGRGDTEAFF
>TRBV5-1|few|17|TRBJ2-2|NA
TGCGCCAGCAGCTTGGTTCTGACAGATCACCCCACCGGGGAGCTGTTTTTT
CASSLVLTDHPTGELFF
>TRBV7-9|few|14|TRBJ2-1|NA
TGTGCCAGCTCTTCGTTCGTGGGTACCAATGAGCAGTTCTTC
CASSSFVGTNEQFF
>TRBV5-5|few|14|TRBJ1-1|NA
TGTGCCAGCAGCTTGGGGGGGGTTTGGACTGAAGCTTTCTTT
CASSLGGVWTEAFF
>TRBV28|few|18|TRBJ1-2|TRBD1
TGTGCCAGCAGTTTAGCGGGGACTACAGGGGCTCTGCCCTATGGCTACACCTTC
CASSLAGTTGALPYGYTF
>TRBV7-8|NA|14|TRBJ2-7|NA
TGTGCCAGCAGCGACGGGACGGTCAGCCCGGAGCAGTACTTC
CASSDGTVSPEQYF
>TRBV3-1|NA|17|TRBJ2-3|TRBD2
TGTGCCGGCCTTGAGGGACTAGCGGGGGTCAGACACGATACGCAGTATTTT
CAGLEGLAGVRHDTQYF